Given below is one T cell receptor beta chain in context. The antigen remains undetermined. This entry belongs to a study of cytotoxic CD8 clonotypes in ibrutinib-treated CLL. The wider study: Specimens for response were gathered following a median 12 months of therapy, spanning 6 to 36. Whole-study results and caveats: Under treatment, the uncommon public clonotypes either contracted or remained stable. Pretreatment clonality was elevated relative to age-matched healthy donors and paralleled circulating CD8+ T-cell counts.

Trimming removed 1 base at V and 5 bases at J, with 5 bases between. The V gene's germline CDR1 is LGHNA and CDR2 YNFKEQ. The CDR3 is made up of 13 amino acids. Assay used: immunoSEQ multiplex PCR; TCRdb lists only in-frame clones, some missing. The table includes more than 60,000 clones, approximately 87% detected once. The origin of this receptor is a human donor with chronic lymphocytic leukemia. The sample here was PBMCs, taken after 24 months of ibrutinib treatment. V is TRBV4-2 and J is TRBJ1-4; no definite D call. CDR3 loop: CASSQGENEKLFF. In DNA form, the CDR3 reads TGTGCCAGCAGCCAAGGGGAGAATGAAAAACTGTTTTTT.